This T cell receptor beta chain was identified in a study of blood T cell repertoires in COVID-19. V lost 5 bases, J lost 4 bases, and 3 bases stayed unmatched. CDR1 is LGHNA, CDR2 YSLEER, per germline. The CDR3 has 16 amino acids. TCRdb's copy holds only in-frame clones and misses some; the assay was immunoSEQ multiplex PCR. The sample consists of fewer than 350,000 clones, around 85% of them appearing once. This chain links TRBV4-3 with TRBJ2-2; the match to TRBD2 covers 14 bases. The specimen was PBMCs or T cells enriched from blood (not recorded which). This clonotype was obtained from a young woman who had been exposed to COVID-19. The DNA for the CDR3 is TGCGCCAGCAGCGGACTAGCGGGGGGTATCACCGGGGAGCTGTTTTTT. Residues: CASSGLAGGITGELFF.